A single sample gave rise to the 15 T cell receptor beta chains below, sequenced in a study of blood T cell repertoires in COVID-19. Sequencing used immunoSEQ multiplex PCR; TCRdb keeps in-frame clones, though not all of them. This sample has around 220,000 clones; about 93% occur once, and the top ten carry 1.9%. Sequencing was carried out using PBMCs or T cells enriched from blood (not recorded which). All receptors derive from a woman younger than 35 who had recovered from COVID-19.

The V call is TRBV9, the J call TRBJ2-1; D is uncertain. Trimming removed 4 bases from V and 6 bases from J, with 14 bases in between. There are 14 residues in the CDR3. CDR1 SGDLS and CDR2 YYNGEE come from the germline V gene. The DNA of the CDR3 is TGTGCCAGCAGCACCCACCCGGGTGGCAATGAGCAGTTCTTC. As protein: CASSTHPGGNEQFF.

CDR3 protein: CASSPGIPNSPLHF. CDR3 nucleotides: TGTGCCAGCAGTCCCGGGATACCCAATTCACCCCTCCACTTT. The V gene is TRBV3-1 (or the pseudogene TRBV3-2), the J gene TRBJ1-6, with D unresolved. V was shortened by 6 bases and J by 7 bases, with 13 bases between the two germline ends. The CDR3 covers 14 residues. In germline, CDR1 is LGHDT, CDR2 YNNKEL (reference sequence).

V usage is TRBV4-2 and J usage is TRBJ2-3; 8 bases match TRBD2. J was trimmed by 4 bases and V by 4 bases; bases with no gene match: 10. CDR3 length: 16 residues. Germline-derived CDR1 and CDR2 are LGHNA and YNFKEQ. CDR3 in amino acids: CASSPKAGVGADTQYF. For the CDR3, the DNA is TGTGCCAGCAGCCCGAAAGCGGGAGTCGGGGCAGATACGCAGTATTTT.

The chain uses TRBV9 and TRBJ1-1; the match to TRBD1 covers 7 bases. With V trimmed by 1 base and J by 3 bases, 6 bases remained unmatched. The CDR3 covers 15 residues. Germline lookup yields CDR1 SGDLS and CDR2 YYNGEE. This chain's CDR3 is CASSVQGGGDTEAFF. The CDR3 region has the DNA TGTGCCAGCAGCGTACAGGGGGGTGGGGACACTGAAGCTTTCTTT.

CDR3 nucleotides: TGTGCCAGCAGTTCCTTCACTGACTATGGCTACACCTTC. It is translated as CASSSFTDYGYTF. The chain has TRBV28 and TRBJ1-2; unclear D gene. Germline V gene sequence: CDR1 MDHEN, CDR2 SYDVKM. Deletions cut 4 bases from V and 3 bases from J, with 9 bases between. The CDR3 sequence is 13 residues long.

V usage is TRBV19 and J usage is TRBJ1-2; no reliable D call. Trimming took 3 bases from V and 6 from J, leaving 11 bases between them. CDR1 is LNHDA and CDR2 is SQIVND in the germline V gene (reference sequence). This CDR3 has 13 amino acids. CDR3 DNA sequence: TGTGCCAGTAGTATGCGGCGGGAGGATGGCTACACCTTC. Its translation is CASSMRREDGYTF.

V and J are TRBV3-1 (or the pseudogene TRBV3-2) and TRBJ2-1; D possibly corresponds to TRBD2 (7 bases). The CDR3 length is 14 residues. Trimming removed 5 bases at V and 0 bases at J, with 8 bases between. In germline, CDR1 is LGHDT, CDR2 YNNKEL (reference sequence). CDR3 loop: CASSGGASYNEQFF. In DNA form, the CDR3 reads TGTGCCAGCAGCGGGGGGGCCTCCTACAATGAGCAGTTCTTC.

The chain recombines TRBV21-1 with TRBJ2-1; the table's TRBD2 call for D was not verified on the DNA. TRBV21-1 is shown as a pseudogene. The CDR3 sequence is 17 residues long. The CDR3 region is CASSKGLASGSYNEQFF. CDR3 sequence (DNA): TGTGCCAGCAGCAAAGGACTAGCGTCCGGGTCCTACAATGAGCAGTTCTTC.

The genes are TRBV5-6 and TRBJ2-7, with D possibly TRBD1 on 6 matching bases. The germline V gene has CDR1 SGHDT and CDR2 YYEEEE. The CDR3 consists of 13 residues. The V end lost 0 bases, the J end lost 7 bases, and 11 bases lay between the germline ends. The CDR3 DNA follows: TGTGCCAGCAGCTTGGGACTTACAGGGGAGCAGTACTTC. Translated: CASSLGLTGEQYF.

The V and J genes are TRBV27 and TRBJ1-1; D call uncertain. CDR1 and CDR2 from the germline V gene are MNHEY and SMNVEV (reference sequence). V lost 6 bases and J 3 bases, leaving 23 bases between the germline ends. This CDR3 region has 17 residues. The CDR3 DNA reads TGTGCCAGCAGCCATAGCTCCGGACTGCAAGGGTACACTGAAGCTTTCTTT. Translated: CASSHSSGLQGYTEAFF.

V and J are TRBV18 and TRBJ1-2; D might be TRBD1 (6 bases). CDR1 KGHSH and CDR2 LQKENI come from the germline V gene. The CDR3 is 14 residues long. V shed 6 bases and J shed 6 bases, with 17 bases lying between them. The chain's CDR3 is CASSPTPGDDGYTF. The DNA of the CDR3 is TGTGCCAGCTCCCCAACCCCAGGGGACGATGGCTACACCTTC.

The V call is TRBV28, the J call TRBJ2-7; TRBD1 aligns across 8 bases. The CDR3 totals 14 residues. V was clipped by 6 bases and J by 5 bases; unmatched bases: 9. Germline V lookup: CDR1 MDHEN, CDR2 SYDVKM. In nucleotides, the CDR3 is TGTGCCAGCAGGAACGGACAGGGTTTCAACGAGCAGTACTTC. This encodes CASRNGQGFNEQYF.

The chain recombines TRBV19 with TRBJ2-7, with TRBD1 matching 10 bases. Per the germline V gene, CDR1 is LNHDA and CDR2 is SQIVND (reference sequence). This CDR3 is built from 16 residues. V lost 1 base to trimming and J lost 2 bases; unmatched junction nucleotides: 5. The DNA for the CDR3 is TGTGCCAGTAGTATAGTCCCCGGGACAGGGGCCTACGAGCAGTACTTC. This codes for CASSIVPGTGAYEQYF. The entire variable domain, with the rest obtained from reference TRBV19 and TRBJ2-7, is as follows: DGGITQSPKYLFRKEGQNVTLSCEQNLNHDAMYWYRQDPGQGLRLIYYSQIVNDFQKGDIAEGYSVSREKKESFPLTVTSAQKNPTAFYLCASSIVPGTGAYEQYFGPGTRLTVT.

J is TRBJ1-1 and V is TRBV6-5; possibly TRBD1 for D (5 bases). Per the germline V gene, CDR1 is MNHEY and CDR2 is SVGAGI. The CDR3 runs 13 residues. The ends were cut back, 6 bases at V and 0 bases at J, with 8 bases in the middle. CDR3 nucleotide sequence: TGTGCCAGCAGGGACAACCTGAACACTGAAGCTTTCTTT. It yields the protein CASRDNLNTEAFF.

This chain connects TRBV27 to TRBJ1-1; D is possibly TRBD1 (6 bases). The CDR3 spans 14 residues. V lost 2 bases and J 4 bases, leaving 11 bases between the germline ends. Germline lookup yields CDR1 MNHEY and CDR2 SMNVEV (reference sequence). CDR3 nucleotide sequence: TGTGCCAGCAGTTTAGTGGGGGCGGTCACTGAAGCTTTCTTT. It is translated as CASSLVGAVTEAFF.